This T cell receptor (beta chain) was identified during a study of control samples from healthy donors and cancer patients. The protocol was immunoSEQ multiplex PCR, while the TCRdb copy is restricted to in-frame clones and leaves out a portion. The data hold roughly 120,000 clones, with 87% observed a single time. Germline values: CDR1 MNHEY, CDR2 SVGAGI. This CDR3 is built from 15 residues. The germline V and J ends were trimmed by 3 bases and 3 bases, with 14 bases remaining between them. The clonotype originates from a young man in good health. The V call is TRBV6-5, the J call TRBJ1-1, with unresolved D. Specimen: blood. This chain's CDR3 is CASSYSLQPYTEAFF. In nucleotides, the CDR3 is TGTGCCAGCAGTTATTCTCTACAGCCCTACACTGAAGCTTTCTTT.